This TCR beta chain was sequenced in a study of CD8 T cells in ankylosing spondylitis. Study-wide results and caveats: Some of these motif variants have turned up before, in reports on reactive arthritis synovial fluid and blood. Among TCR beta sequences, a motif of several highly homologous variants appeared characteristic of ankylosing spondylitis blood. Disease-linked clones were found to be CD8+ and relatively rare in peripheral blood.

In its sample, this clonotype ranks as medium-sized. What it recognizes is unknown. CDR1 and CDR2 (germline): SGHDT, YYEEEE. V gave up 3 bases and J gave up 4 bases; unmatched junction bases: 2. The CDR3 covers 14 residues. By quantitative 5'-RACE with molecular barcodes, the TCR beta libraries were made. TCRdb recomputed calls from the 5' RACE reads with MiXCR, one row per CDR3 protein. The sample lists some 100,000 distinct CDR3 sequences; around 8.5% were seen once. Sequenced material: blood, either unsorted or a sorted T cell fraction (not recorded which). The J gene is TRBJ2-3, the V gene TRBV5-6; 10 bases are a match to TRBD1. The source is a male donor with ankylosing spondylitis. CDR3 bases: TGTGCCAGCAGCTGGGACAGGGGAGCAGATACGCAGTATTTT. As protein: CASSWDRGADTQYF. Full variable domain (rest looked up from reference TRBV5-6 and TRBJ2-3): DAGVTQSPTHLIKTRGQQVTLRCSPKSGHDTVSWYQQALGQGPQFIFQYYEEEERQRGNFPDRFSGHQFPNYSSELNVNALLLGDSALYLCASSWDRGADTQYFGPGTRLTVL.